This T cell receptor (beta chain) stems from a study of early T cells in non-severe SARS-CoV-2 infection. One entry per CDR3 protein results from TCRdb running MiXCR on the 5' RACE reads. The profile shows about 58,000 distinct CDR3 sequences, more than 9.5% of them singletons. The germline gives CDR1 SGHNT, CDR2 YYREEE (reference sequence). The CDR3 sequence is 19 residues long. The J gene is TRBJ2-4, the V gene TRBV5-4, with D possibly TRBD2 on 7 matching bases. The sequenced material came from whole blood. This sequence originates from an adult who was a healthcare worker with PCR-confirmed SARS-CoV-2 infection or an uninfected control (not recorded which). CDR3 in amino acids: CVTRLATTQGGSAKNIQYF. CDR3 in DNA: TGTGTCACCCGCCTTGCTACGACACAGGGAGGGTCAGCCAAAAACATTCAGTACTTC.